The rows below give T cell receptor beta chains drawn from one sample of a study of blood T cell repertoires in COVID-19. TCRdb's copy holds only in-frame clones and misses some; the assay was immunoSEQ multiplex PCR. The data contain more than 250,000 clones, approximately 83% of them singletons. What was sequenced was PBMCs or T cells enriched from blood (not recorded which). All receptors derive from a man aged 25 to 40 who had recovered from COVID-19. CDR3s include the opening cysteine and the closing phenylalanine or tryptophan. A D gene is named only where the DNA matches it firmly. A clone size is listed for some rows: how often the clone was seen (once, few, many), or a class if it is expanded.

d_gene,v_gene,j_gene,abundance,CDR3aa,CDR3nt
TRBD1,TRBV6-5,TRBJ2-7,-,CASQGTGGSYEQYF,TGTGCCAGCCAGGGGACAGGGGGTTCGTACGAGCAGTACTTC
TRBD2,TRBV5-1,TRBJ2-3,-,CASSSGLAGATDTQYF,TGCGCCAGCAGCTCCGGACTAGCGGGGGCCACAGATACGCAGTATTTT
-,TRBV6-5,TRBJ1-2,-,CASTPGSLYGYTF,TGTGCCAGTACGCCCGGGTCCCTCTATGGCTACACCTTC
TRBD1,TRBV4-2,TRBJ2-2,-,CASADRQGTGELFF,TGTGCCAGCGCCGACAGACAGGGCACCGGGGAGCTGTTTTTT
TRBD1,TRBV10-3,TRBJ1-3,-,CAIHPGQGYTIYF,TGTGCCATCCACCCGGGACAGGGGTACACCATATATTTT
-,TRBV12-3/TRBV12-4,TRBJ1-2,-,CASSDSFYGYTF,TGTGCCAGCAGTGACAGCTTCTATGGCTACACCTTC
-,TRBV12-3/TRBV12-4,TRBJ1-5,once,CASSPDSNQPQHF,TGTGCCAGCAGTCCCGACAGTAACCAGCCCCAGCATTTT
TRBD1,TRBV7-2,TRBJ1-3,-,CASSNLDRGSGNTIYF,TGTGCCAGCAGCAACCTAGACAGGGGCTCTGGAAACACCATATATTTT
-,TRBV2,TRBJ1-1,-,CASSGRWNTEAFF,TGTGCCAGCAGTGGGCGGTGGAACACTGAAGCTTTCTTT
TRBD1,TRBV19,TRBJ2-4,-,CASSITGGNIQYF,TGTGCCAGTAGTATTACAGGGGGAAACATTCAGTACTTC
-,TRBV29-1,TRBJ1-2,once,CSVDPPGGYGYTF,TGCAGCGTTGACCCCCCGGGGGGCTATGGCTACACCTTC
-,TRBV6-6,TRBJ2-7,-,CASTDPGGYEQYF,TGTGCCAGCACGGACCCTGGAGGATACGAGCAGTACTTC
-,TRBV18,TRBJ1-3,few,CASSPPREMVSGNTIYF,TGTGCCAGCTCACCACCGAGAGAAATGGTTTCGGGAAACACCATATATTTT
TRBD1,TRBV27,TRBJ1-6,-,CASSPYRGRNSPLHF,TGTGCCAGCAGTCCCTACAGGGGACGGAATTCACCCCTCCACTTT
-,TRBV21-1,TRBJ1-5,-,CASSMTRDSTEGPQHF,TGTGCCAGCAGCATGACCCGGGACAGCACCGAAGGGCCCCAGCATTTT
-,TRBV30,TRBJ1-6,-,CAWSVGHPGPLHF,TGTGCCTGGAGTGTGGGCCATCCAGGGCCCCTCCACTTT
TRBD2,TRBV2,TRBJ2-3,-,CASTGTSGGAGDTQYF,TGTGCCAGCACCGGGACTAGCGGGGGGGCGGGAGATACGCAGTATTTT
-,TRBV2,TRBJ1-1,-,CASSEDRFDKEAFF,TGTGCCAGCAGTGAGGACAGATTCGACAAGGAAGCTTTCTTT
TRBD1,TRBV19,TRBJ1-6,-,CASGTGADSPLHF,TGTGCCAGTGGGACAGGAGCAGATTCACCCCTCCACTTT
-,TRBV14,TRBJ2-5,-,CASSRRAQTQYF,TGTGCCAGCAGCCGCAGGGCGCAGACCCAGTACTTC
TRBD1,TRBV6-6,TRBJ1-2,-,CASSVAGGALSGYTF,TGTGCCAGCAGTGTCGCAGGGGGCGCATTATCCGGCTACACCTTC
-,TRBV27,TRBJ1-2,-,CASSFRAEGYGYTF,TGTGCCAGCAGTTTTCGGGCCGAGGGCTATGGCTACACCTTC
TRBD1,TRBV30,TRBJ1-6,-,CAWSPKDRYNSPLHF,TGTGCCTGGAGTCCCAAGGACAGGTATAATTCACCCCTCCACTTT
TRBD1,TRBV6-5,TRBJ2-5,-,CASSYGGTGWQETQYF,TGTGCCAGCAGTTACGGCGGGACAGGGTGGCAGGAGACCCAGTACTTC
TRBD1,TRBV15,TRBJ2-7,-,CATATRQGPVEQYF,TGTGCCACCGCCACAAGACAGGGGCCGGTGGAGCAGTACTTC
TRBD1,TRBV18,TRBJ1-4,-,CASSPPTGNEKLFF,TGTGCCAGCTCACCACCGACAGGGAATGAAAAACTGTTTTTT
TRBD2,TRBV5-1,TRBJ2-5,-,CASSLAAGGDETQYF,TGCGCCAGCAGCTTGGCGGCGGGGGGGGATGAGACCCAGTACTTC
-,TRBV3-1/TRBV3-2,TRBJ2-1,-,CASSQDEEGPFSYEQFF,TGTGCCAGCAGCCAAGACGAGGAGGGACCCTTTAGTTATGAGCAGTTCTTC
TRBD1,TRBV7-6,TRBJ2-2,once,CASSFGQGAGELFF,TGTGCCAGCAGCTTCGGACAGGGTGCCGGGGAGCTGTTTTTT
TRBD2,TRBV30,TRBJ2-1,-,CAWSVPGGVLFF,TGTGCCTGGAGTGTACCCGGGGGGGTGCTGTTCTTC
-,TRBV5-8,TRBJ2-1,-,CASSLGVDVTYNEQFF,TGTGCCAGCAGCTTGGGAGTAGATGTTACCTACAATGAGCAGTTCTTC
TRBD1,TRBV6-1,TRBJ1-1,-,CASSEDRGKVNTEAFF,TGTGCCAGCAGTGAGGACAGGGGAAAAGTGAACACTGAAGCTTTCTTT